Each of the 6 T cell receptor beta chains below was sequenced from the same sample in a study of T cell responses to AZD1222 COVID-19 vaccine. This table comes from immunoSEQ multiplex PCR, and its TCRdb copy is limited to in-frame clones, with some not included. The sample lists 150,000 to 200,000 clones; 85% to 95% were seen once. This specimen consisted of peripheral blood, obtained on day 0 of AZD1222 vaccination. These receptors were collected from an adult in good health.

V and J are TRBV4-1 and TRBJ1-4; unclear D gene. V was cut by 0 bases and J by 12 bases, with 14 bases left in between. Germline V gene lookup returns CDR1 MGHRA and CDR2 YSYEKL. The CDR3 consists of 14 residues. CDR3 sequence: CASSQDQDGRELFF. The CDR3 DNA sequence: TGCGCCAGCAGCCAAGATCAGGACGGGCGAGAACTGTTTTTT.

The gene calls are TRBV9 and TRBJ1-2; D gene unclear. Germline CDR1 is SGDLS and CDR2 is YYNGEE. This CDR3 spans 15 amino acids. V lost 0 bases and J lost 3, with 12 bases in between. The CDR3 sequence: CASSVAAAPYYGYTF. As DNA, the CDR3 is TGTGCCAGCAGCGTAGCGGCTGCACCCTACTATGGCTACACCTTC.

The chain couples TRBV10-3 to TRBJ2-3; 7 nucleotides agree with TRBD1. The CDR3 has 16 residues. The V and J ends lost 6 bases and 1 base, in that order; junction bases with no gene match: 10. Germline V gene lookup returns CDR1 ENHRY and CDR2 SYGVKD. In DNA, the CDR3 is TGTGCCATCAGGGATTCGACAGGGTCTGGCACAGATACGCAGTATTTT. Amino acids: CAIRDSTGSGTDTQYF.

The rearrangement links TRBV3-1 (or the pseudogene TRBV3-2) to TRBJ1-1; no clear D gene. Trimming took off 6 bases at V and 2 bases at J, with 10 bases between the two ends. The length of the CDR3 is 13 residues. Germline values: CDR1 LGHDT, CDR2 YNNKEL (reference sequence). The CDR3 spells CASRTAGNTEAFF. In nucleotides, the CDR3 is TGTGCCAGCAGGACTGCAGGCAACACTGAAGCTTTCTTT.

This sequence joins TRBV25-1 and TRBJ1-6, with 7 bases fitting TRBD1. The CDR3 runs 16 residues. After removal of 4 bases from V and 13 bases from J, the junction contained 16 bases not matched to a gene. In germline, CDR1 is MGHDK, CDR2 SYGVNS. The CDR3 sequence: CASSGLGTVRDTPLHF. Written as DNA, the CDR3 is TGTGCCAGCAGTGGCCTTGGGACAGTAAGAGATACGCCCCTCCACTTT.

CDR3 DNA sequence: TGTGCCATCAGCCCCAGGGCCCCCACAGATACGCAGTATTTT. Translating gives CAISPRAPTDTQYF. The chain joins TRBV10-3 to TRBJ2-3, with D tentatively TRBD1 (5 bases). The CDR3 loop spans 14 amino acids. V was clipped by 6 bases and J by 2 bases, with 12 bases between them. The germline V gene has CDR1 ENHRY and CDR2 SYGVKD.